This T cell receptor (beta chain) was recorded in a study of Graves' ophthalmopathy and Graves' hyperthyroidism. Study-wide findings and caveats: At about 69% sensitivity and about 72% specificity, the model predicted progression of the ophthalmopathy.

Eligible hyperthyroidism cases comprised new diagnoses of under 2 months' duration in individuals aged 18 to 65. Among the exclusions were patients with other autoimmune diseases, uncontrolled infections, pregnancy or lactation. Physicians reached a diagnosis by relying on clinical symptoms, serum thyroxine, TRAb, thyroid ultrasound and orbital computed tomography. The CDR3 has 15 amino acids. J was trimmed by 4 bases and V by 6 bases; bases with no gene match: 6. Amplification of TCR beta CDR3 regions used RNA transcripts. After a first-round RT-PCR with HTBI primers, a second-round multiplex PCR was run. MiXCR, run by TCRdb on the multiplex PCR reads, gives a single entry per CDR3 protein. There are 400,000 to 450,000 distinct CDR3 sequences in the sample; around 20% occur only once, and 2.5% to 3.5% lies in the top ten. This clonotype came up many times. Its target is not known.

Material for sequencing was peripheral blood. The chain couples TRBV12-3 or TRBV12-4 to TRBJ1-5; 10 nucleotides agree with TRBD1. The TCR sequence derives from a woman aged 18-35 years with stable Graves' hyperthyroidism. The CDR3 sequence: CASSRGQGGNQPQHF. As DNA, the CDR3 is TGTGCCAGCAGCAGAGGACAGGGGGGAAATCAGCCCCAGCATTTT.